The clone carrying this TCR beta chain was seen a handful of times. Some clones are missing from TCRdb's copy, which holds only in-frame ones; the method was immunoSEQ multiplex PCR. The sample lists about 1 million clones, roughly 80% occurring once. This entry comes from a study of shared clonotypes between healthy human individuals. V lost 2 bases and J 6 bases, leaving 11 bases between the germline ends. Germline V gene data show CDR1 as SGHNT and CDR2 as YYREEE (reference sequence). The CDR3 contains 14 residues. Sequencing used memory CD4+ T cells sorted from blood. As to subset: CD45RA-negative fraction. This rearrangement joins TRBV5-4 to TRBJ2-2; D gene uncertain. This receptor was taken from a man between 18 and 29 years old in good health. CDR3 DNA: TGTGCCAGCAGCTTCCCTTCTCGGGCCGGGGAGCTGTTTTTT. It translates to CASSFPSRAGELFF.